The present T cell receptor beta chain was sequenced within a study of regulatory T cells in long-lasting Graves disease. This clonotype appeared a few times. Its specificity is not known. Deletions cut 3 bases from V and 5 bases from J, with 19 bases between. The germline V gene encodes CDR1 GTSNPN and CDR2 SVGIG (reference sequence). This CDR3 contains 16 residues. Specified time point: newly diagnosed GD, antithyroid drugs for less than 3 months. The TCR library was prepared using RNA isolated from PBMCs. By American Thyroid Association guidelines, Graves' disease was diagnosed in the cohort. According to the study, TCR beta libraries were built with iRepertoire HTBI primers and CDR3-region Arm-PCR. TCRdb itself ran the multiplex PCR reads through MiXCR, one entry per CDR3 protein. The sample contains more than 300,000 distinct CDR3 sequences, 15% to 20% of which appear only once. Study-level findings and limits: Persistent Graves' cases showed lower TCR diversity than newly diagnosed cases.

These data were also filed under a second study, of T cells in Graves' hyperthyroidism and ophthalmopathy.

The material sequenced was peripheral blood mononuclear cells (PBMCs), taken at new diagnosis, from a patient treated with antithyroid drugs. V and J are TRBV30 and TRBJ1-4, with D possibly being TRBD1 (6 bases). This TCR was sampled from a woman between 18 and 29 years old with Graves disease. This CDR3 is CAWRGFTGSGNEKLFF. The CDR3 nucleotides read TGTGCCTGGAGGGGATTCACAGGGTCGGGGAATGAAAAACTGTTTTTT.